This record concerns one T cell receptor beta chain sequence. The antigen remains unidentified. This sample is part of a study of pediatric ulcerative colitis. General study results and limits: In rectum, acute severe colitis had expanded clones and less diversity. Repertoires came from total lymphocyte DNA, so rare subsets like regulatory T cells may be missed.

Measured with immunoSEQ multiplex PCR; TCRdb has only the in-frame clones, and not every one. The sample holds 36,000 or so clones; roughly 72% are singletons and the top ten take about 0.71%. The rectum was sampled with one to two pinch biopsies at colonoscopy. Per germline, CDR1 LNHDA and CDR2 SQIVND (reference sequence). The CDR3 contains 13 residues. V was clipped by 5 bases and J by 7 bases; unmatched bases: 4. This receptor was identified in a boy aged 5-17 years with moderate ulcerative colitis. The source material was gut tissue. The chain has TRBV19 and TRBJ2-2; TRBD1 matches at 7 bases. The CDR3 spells CASSLQGHGELFF. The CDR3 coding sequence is TGTGCCAGTAGTTTACAGGGGCACGGGGAGCTGTTTTTT.